Reported below is one TCR beta chain. Its antigen is unknown. Assay: immunoSEQ multiplex PCR; the TCRdb copy retains only in-frame clones and omits some. Of 190,000 or so clones in the sample, approximately 93% were seen once. The sample comes from a study of T cell responses to AZD1222 COVID-19 vaccine. Study observations and caveats: Spike-specific TCR repertoires showed rising breadth and depth after two AZD1222 doses. Donors in the cohort were predominantly white British and more often female, and clonal diversity was possibly underestimated.

The origin of this receptor is an adult who received the AZD1222 COVID-19 vaccine. The sample in question was peripheral blood, obtained 28 days after the second AZD1222 dose.

The CDR3 protein is CASSLEGGLEAFF. The CDR3 coding sequence is TGTGCCAGCAGCTTAGAGGGGGGGCTGGAAGCTTTCTTT. The chain uses TRBV7-9 and TRBJ1-1, with D possibly matching TRBD1 (6 bases). Deletions cut 1 base from V and 8 bases from J, with 11 bases between. Looked up from germline, CDR1 is SEHNR and CDR2 is FQNEAQ (reference sequence). The CDR3 extends over 13 amino acids. The full variable domain, rest sourced from reference TRBV7-9 and TRBJ1-1, is DTGVSQNPRHKITKRGQNVTFRCDPISEHNRLYWYRQTLGQGPEFLTYFQNEAQLEKSRLLSDRFSAERPKGSFSTLEIQRTEQGDSAMYLCASSLEGGLEAFFGQGTRLTVV.